This T cell receptor (beta chain) comes out of a study of glioma-infiltrating T cells. V dropped 2 bases and J dropped 10 bases, with 18 bases sitting between them. The CDR3 contains 14 residues. Germline V gene data show CDR1 as DFQATT and CDR2 as SNEGSKA (reference sequence). This clonotype was seen only a few times. This clone may be a read error of a much larger clone one base away. Using RNA template, CDR3s of TCR alpha and beta were amplified with iRepertoire arm-PCR. TCRdb reprocessed the multiplex PCR reads via MiXCR and lists one record per CDR3 protein. The data hold 150,000 to 200,000 distinct CDR3 sequences, with about 40% observed a single time.

Sequencing used glioma tissue, nonneoplastic brain tissue, or PBMCs (not recorded which). The clonotype was recovered from a human donor with low-grade glioma or glioblastoma, undergoing nonglioma brain surgery, or in good health (not recorded which). The J gene is TRBJ2-1, the V gene TRBV20-1; the D gene could be TRBD1 or TRBD2 (5 bases each). CDR3 nucleotides: TGCAGTGCTAGATATCAGAGAATTAGGGACGAGCAGTTCTTC. This gives the protein CSARYQRIRDEQFF.